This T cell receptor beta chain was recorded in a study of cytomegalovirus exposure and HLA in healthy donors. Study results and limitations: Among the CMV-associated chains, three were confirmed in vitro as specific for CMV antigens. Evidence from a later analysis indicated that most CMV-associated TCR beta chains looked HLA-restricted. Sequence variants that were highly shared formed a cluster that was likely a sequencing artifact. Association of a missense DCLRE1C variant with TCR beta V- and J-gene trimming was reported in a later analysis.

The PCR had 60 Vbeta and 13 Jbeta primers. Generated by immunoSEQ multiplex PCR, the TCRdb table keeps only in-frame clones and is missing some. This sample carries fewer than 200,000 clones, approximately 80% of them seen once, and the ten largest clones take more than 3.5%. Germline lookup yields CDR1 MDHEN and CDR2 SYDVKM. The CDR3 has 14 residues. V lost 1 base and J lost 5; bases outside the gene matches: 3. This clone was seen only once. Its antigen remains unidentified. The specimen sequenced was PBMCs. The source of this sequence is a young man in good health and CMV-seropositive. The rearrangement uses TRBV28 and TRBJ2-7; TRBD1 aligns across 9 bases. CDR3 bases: TGTGCCAGCAGTTTATTCACAGGGGGCCACGAGCAGTACTTC. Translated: CASSLFTGGHEQYF.